This T cell receptor beta chain appears in the sequencing data of a study of blood T cell repertoires in COVID-19. The V end lost 1 base, the J end lost 2 bases, and 12 bases lay between the germline ends. CDR1 is MNHEY, CDR2 SVGEGT, per germline. This CDR3 region has 16 residues. In the original analysis: Reference gene primers were amplified, and this amplification served to estimate nucleated cell counts. Sequencing was performed with immunoSEQ multiplex PCR; in TCRdb, only in-frame clones are kept and a portion is missing. The DNA gave D and trimming, while V, J and clone size come from that table. The sample lists about 130,000 clones, about four fifths seen once, with 3% to 3.5% in the top ten.

This TCR came from a woman of 80 years or more with acute or convalescent COVID-19. The source material was peripheral blood. This chain links TRBV6-2 or TRBV6-3 with TRBJ1-3, with D maybe TRBD1 (5 bases). The CDR3 DNA sequence: TGTGCCAGCAGTTACTACGGGGGAACTACTGGAAACACCATATATTTT. It specifies CASSYYGGTTGNTIYF.